These 30 T cell receptor beta chains originate from one sample sequenced in a study of regulatory dendritic cells for organ transplantation. Generated by immunoSEQ multiplex PCR, the TCRdb table keeps only in-frame clones and is missing some. There are fewer than 25,000 clones in the sample; around 86% occur only once, and over 0.25% lies in the top ten. Sorted T cells were CFSE-labeled and cultured less than 6 days with allogeneic regulatory or mature dendritic cells at 1:10. The antigens these receptors bind are not known. Sequencing was done on a sample of naive CD4+ T cells from blood cultured with dendritic cells. Subset reported: CD45RA+ naive T cells. These receptors all come from a human donor in good health.

The chain combines TRBV10-3 with TRBJ2-1; perhaps TRBD1 as D (5 bases). In germline, CDR1 is ENHRY, CDR2 SYGVKD. The V and J ends lost 3 bases and 7 bases respectively, with 13 bases between them. The CDR3 runs 14 residues. DNA for the CDR3: TGTGCCATCAGTGACCTTGGGGCCAGGAATGAGCAGTTCTTC. This codes for CAISDLGARNEQFF.

The V gene is TRBV27, the J gene TRBJ2-7; TRBD1 matches 10 bases. CDR1 and CDR2 (germline): MNHEY, SMNVEV (reference sequence). The CDR3 sequence is 14 residues long. J gave up 2 bases and V 3 bases, and 1 base lay outside the gene matches. The CDR3 bases are TGTGCCAGCAGTTTGGGACAGGGGACCTACGAGCAGTACTTC. It encodes CASSLGQGTYEQYF.

The chain uses TRBV5-1 and TRBJ2-4; the D is unclear. Trimming took off 0 bases at V and 0 bases at J, with 19 bases between the two ends. CDR3 size: 19 residues. Germline CDR1 SGHRS, CDR2 YFSETQ. CDR3 in amino acids: CASSLEGPRDPLAKNIQYF. As DNA, the CDR3 is TGCGCCAGCAGCTTGGAGGGCCCAAGAGACCCACTAGCCAAAAACATTCAGTACTTC.

This clone was picked up one time. The rearrangement links TRBV28 to TRBJ1-2, with 8 bases identical to TRBD1. The CDR3 covers 13 residues. Germline values: CDR1 MDHEN, CDR2 SYDVKM. V lost 7 bases, J lost 7 bases, and 8 bases stayed unmatched. CDR3 sequence: CASKGQGDSGYTF. In DNA, the CDR3 is TGTGCCAGCAAAGGACAGGGCGATAGTGGCTACACCTTC.

The rearrangement links TRBV19 to TRBJ2-7, with 9 positions matching TRBD1. Germline V CDR1 and CDR2: LNHDA, SQIVND (reference sequence). The V and J ends lost 6 bases and 3 bases, in that order; junction bases with no gene match: 3. The CDR3 spans 13 residues. CDR3 DNA sequence: TGTGCCAGTAGACACAGGGGGCACTACGAGCAGTACTTC. The encoded protein is CASRHRGHYEQYF.

The chain employs TRBV5-1 and TRBJ1-5, with a weak D call TRBD1 (5 bases). This CDR3 has 13 residues. Germline V gene lookup returns CDR1 SGHRS and CDR2 YFSETQ. Trimming removed 0 bases at V and 6 bases at J, with 7 bases between. The CDR3 spells CASSLDGGQPQHF. CDR3 sequence (DNA): TGCGCCAGCAGCTTGGACGGGGGTCAGCCCCAGCATTTT.

In this sample, this clone turned up once. This chain joins TRBV18 and TRBJ2-7; D call uncertain. Trimming left V 3 bases short and J 4 bases short, with 13 bases between. Germline V lookup: CDR1 KGHSH, CDR2 LQKENI. This CDR3 has 14 amino acids. For the CDR3, the DNA is TGTGCCAGCTCACCCTTACTGGGGTCATACGAGCAGTACTTC. Encoded protein: CASSPLLGSYEQYF.

The rearrangement links TRBV2 to TRBJ2-7; maybe TRBD1 (6 bases). Germline V gene sequence: CDR1 SNHLY, CDR2 FYNNEI. This CDR3 has 14 amino acids. The germline V and J ends were trimmed by 10 bases and 6 bases, with 22 bases remaining between them. The CDR3: CAKGKTGPRGEQYF. CDR3 nucleotides: TGTGCCAAAGGAAAGACAGGTCCCCGGGGCGAGCAGTACTTC. Using reference TRBV2 and TRBJ2-7 for the parts outside the CDR3, the full variable domain is EPEVTQTPSHQVTQMGQEVILRCVPISNHLYFYWYRQILGQKVEFLVSFYNNEISEKSEIFDDQFSVERPDGSNFTLKIRSTKLEDSAMYFCAKGKTGPRGEQYFGPGTRLTVT.

J is TRBJ2-1 and V is TRBV6-4; maybe TRBD1 (5 bases). The V end was cut by 3 bases, the J end by 0 bases, with 12 bases between. This CDR3 contains 16 residues. CDR1 and CDR2 (germline): MRHNA, SNTAGT. The CDR3 DNA reads as TGTGCCAGCAGTGAGTGGGGCGGCTACTCCTACAATGAGCAGTTCTTC. As protein: CASSEWGGYSYNEQFF.

This clone was recorded a few times. This chain uses TRBV20-1 with TRBJ1-1; D is unresolved. Germline loops: CDR1 DFQATT, CDR2 SNEGSKA (reference sequence). The CDR3 length is 11 residues. V was pared by 4 bases and J by 11 bases, with 14 bases between. CDR3 bases: TGCAGTGCTAATATCGTCGGAAGGGCTTTCTTT. As protein: CSANIVGRAFF.

This chain links TRBV28 with TRBJ2-7; the D is unclear. V lost 5 bases to trimming and J lost 4 bases, with 9 bases between them. The CDR3 covers 12 residues. Germline lookup yields CDR1 MDHEN and CDR2 SYDVKM. The CDR3 nucleotides are TGTGCCAGCAGTGCCGACGGTTACGAGCAGTACTTC. As protein: CASSADGYEQYF.

The chain joins TRBV7-2 to TRBJ1-1; D possibly corresponds to TRBD1 (5 bases). The CDR3 is 15 residues long. Germline values: CDR1 SGHTA, CDR2 FQGNSA. With 1 base removed from V and 5 bases from J, the gap between germline ends came to 14 bases. The CDR3 region is CASSLELVWGTEAFF. CDR3 sequence (DNA): TGTGCCAGCAGCTTAGAGCTGGTGTGGGGGACTGAAGCTTTCTTT.

CDR3 nucleotides: TGTGCCAGCAGCCCCCAGACAGCGGGAGGTTTCGGGGAGCTGTTTTTT. Translating it yields CASSPQTAGGFGELFF. The chain couples TRBV11-3 to TRBJ2-2, with 9 bases matching TRBD2. The V gene's germline CDR1 is SGHNT and CDR2 YENEEA. V lost 5 bases, J lost 7 bases, and 11 bases stayed unmatched. This CDR3 is built from 16 residues.

The V and J genes are TRBV28 and TRBJ2-3; D ambiguous. The CDR3 runs to 13 residues. Deletions cut 5 bases from V and 14 bases from J, with 20 bases between. CDR1 is MDHEN, CDR2 SYDVKM, per germline. The CDR3 region has the DNA TGTGCCAGCAGTGAAGCCGTTCGACGGGTTTTGTATTTT. This translates into CASSEAVRRVLYF.

This sequence joins TRBV9 and TRBJ1-2, with 12 bases fitting TRBD1. This CDR3 comprises 16 residues. Germline-derived CDR1 and CDR2 are SGDLS and YYNGEE. Unmatched junction bases numbered 4, after V lost 0 bases and J lost 4 bases. CDR3 DNA sequence: TGTGCCAGCAGCGTAGCGGGACAGGGGGCTGCCTATGGCTACACCTTC. The encoded protein is CASSVAGQGAAYGYTF. Combining the CDR3 with reference TRBV9 and TRBJ1-2 gives the whole variable domain DSGVTQTPKHLITATGQRVTLRCSPRSGDLSVYWYQQSLDQGLQFLIQYYNGEERAKGNILERFSAQQFPDLHSELNLSSLELGDSALYFCASSVAGQGAAYGYTFGSGTRLTVV.

The J gene is TRBJ2-5, the V gene TRBV7-3; D uncertain. V was pared by 3 bases and J by 4 bases, with 9 bases between. This CDR3 has 13 residues. Per germline, CDR1 SGHTA and CDR2 FQGTGA. In DNA, the CDR3 is TGTGCCAGCAGCTTCGGGCCAAGAGAGACCCAGTACTTC. Translating it yields CASSFGPRETQYF.

This clone was recorded a few times. The genes are TRBV18 and TRBJ1-5; D possibly corresponds to TRBD1 (5 bases). Germline CDR1 is KGHSH and CDR2 is LQKENI. V lost 6 bases to trimming and J lost 4 bases, with 10 bases between them. The CDR3 extends over 13 amino acids. DNA of the CDR3: TGTGCCAGCTCGGGGCAGGAGAATCAGCCCCAGCATTTT. This codes for CASSGQENQPQHF.

V gene TRBV7-2 combines with J gene TRBJ2-3; TRBD2 agrees at 11 bases. V dropped 1 base and J dropped 11; count of bases not matched to a gene: 5. Germline V gives CDR1 SGHTA, CDR2 FQGNSA. The CDR3 is made up of 14 amino acids. In DNA form, the CDR3 reads TGTGCCAGCAGCTTAGTGGTAGCGGGGGGGGAGCAGTATTTT. Protein sequence: CASSLVVAGGEQYF.

Written as DNA, the CDR3 is TGTGCCAGCAGGGAGGAAAAACTCCCAAATCAGCCCCAGCATTTT. Translating gives CASREEKLPNQPQHF. The chain links TRBV2 to TRBJ1-5; no clear D gene. The ends were cut back, 6 bases at V and 4 bases at J, with 16 bases in the middle. Germline assignment: CDR1 SNHLY and CDR2 FYNNEI. The CDR3 spans 15 residues.

V gene TRBV4-2 combines with J gene TRBJ1-1; a possible D gene is TRBD1 (5 bases). The germline V and J ends were trimmed by 0 bases and 0 bases, with 14 bases remaining between them. Germline V CDR1 and CDR2: LGHNA, YNFKEQ. The CDR3 has 17 amino acids. The CDR3 bases are TGTGCCAGCAGCCAAGAATCGGTTGGGGCAATGAACACTGAAGCTTTCTTT. Translation: CASSQESVGAMNTEAFF.

V is TRBV7-2 and J is TRBJ2-5, with D perhaps matching TRBD2 (7 bases). CDR1 is SGHTA, CDR2 FQGNSA, per germline. The CDR3 spans 13 residues. Trimming took off 3 bases at V and 5 bases at J, with 10 bases between the two ends. CDR3 DNA sequence: TGTGCCAGCAGCTTCGGGGGGCCGGAGACCCAGTACTTC. This translates into CASSFGGPETQYF. The full variable domain, in which reference TRBV7-2 and TRBJ2-5 provide the parts outside the CDR3, is GAGVSQSPSNKVTEKGKDVELRCDPISGHTALYWYRQSLGQGLEFLIYFQGNSAPDKSGLPSDRFSAERTGGSVSTLTIQRTQQEDSAVYLCASSFGGPETQYFGPGTRLLVL.

This chain joins TRBV7-6 and TRBJ2-5; D possibly corresponds to TRBD2 (7 bases). Germline CDR1 SGHVS, CDR2 FNYEAQ. The CDR3 consists of 16 residues. V lost 4 bases, J lost 1 base, and 16 bases lay in between. DNA for the CDR3: TGTGCCAGCAGCTGGGGGGGCGGCGGGGGCCAAGAGACCCAGTACTTC. Amino acids: CASSWGGGGGQETQYF.

The gene calls are TRBV10-1 and TRBJ2-3, with TRBD2 identical over 10 bases. The CDR3 sequence is 15 residues long. Germline V gene lookup returns CDR1 WNHNN and CDR2 SYGVQD (reference sequence). V gave up 4 bases and J gave up 2 bases; unmatched junction bases: 3. This chain's CDR3 is CASSASGSYTDTQYF. CDR3 DNA sequence: TGCGCCAGCAGTGCTAGCGGGAGTTACACAGATACGCAGTATTTT.

The gene calls are TRBV7-3 and TRBJ2-3, with D possibly TRBD2 on 7 matching bases. V dropped 2 bases and J dropped 3 bases, with 15 bases sitting between them. Germline V CDR1 and CDR2: SGHTA, FQGTGA. The CDR3 spans 16 residues. CDR3 bases: TGTGCCAGCAGCTTAGGGGCCGGGGGGCGGACAGATACGCAGTATTTT. It specifies CASSLGAGGRTDTQYF.

This sequence joins TRBV7-2 and TRBJ2-7; D ambiguous. The germline gives CDR1 SGHTA, CDR2 FQGNSA. This CDR3 is 11 amino acids long. Trimming took 5 bases from V and 0 from J, leaving 2 bases between them. The CDR3 is CASSGSYEQYF. The CDR3 coding sequence is TGTGCCAGCAGCGGCTCCTACGAGCAGTACTTC.

This sequence joins TRBV4-2 and TRBJ2-5; 9 nucleotides agree with TRBD2. The CDR3 is made up of 15 amino acids. Germline V lookup: CDR1 LGHNA, CDR2 YNFKEQ. V shed 6 bases, J shed 6 bases, and the junction held 11 bases outside the gene matches. The CDR3 protein is CASSPYETSGKTQYF. The DNA for the CDR3 is TGTGCCAGCAGTCCCTACGAGACTAGCGGAAAGACCCAGTACTTC.

This chain links TRBV30 with TRBJ1-2, with TRBD1 identical over 8 bases. Trimming took 4 bases from V and 3 from J; bases not matched to a gene: 7. This CDR3 has 14 amino acids. Germline lookup yields CDR1 GTSNPN and CDR2 SVGIG (reference sequence). Here the CDR3 DNA reads TGTGCCTGGAAAGGGACAGGCCCTCACTATGGCTACACCTTC. It codes for CAWKGTGPHYGYTF.

The genes are TRBV5-4 and TRBJ2-1; no clear D. Germline V CDR1 and CDR2: SGHNT, YYREEE (reference sequence). V lost 2 bases and J lost 0, with 9 bases in between. The CDR3 has 15 residues. The CDR3 protein is CASSLTVSSYNEQFF. The CDR3 nucleotides are TGTGCCAGCAGCTTAACGGTCAGCTCCTACAATGAGCAGTTCTTC.

The chain recombines TRBV18 with TRBJ2-7; D is unresolved. CDR1 is KGHSH, CDR2 LQKENI, per germline. Trimming took 3 bases from V and 0 from J, leaving 9 bases between them. The CDR3 has 14 amino acids. The DNA of the CDR3 is TGTGCCAGCTCACCTCTAGGGCACTCCTACGAGCAGTACTTC. Its translation: CASSPLGHSYEQYF.

The chain couples TRBV18 to TRBJ2-7; no clear D gene. This CDR3 has 14 residues. V was cut by 8 bases and J by 4 bases, with 18 bases left in between. From germline, CDR1 is KGHSH and CDR2 LQKENI. The CDR3 bases are TGTGCCAGCGCCCCCTCCCCTCAAGGGTACGAGCAGTACTTC. It translates to CASAPSPQGYEQYF. Drawing the rest from reference TRBV18 and TRBJ2-7, the complete variable domain is NAGVMQNPRHLVRRRGQEARLRCSPMKGHSHVYWYRQLPEEGLKFMVYLQKENIIDESGMPKERFSAEFPKEGPSILRIQQVVRGDSAAYFCASAPSPQGYEQYFGPGTRLTVT.